This is a list of T cell receptor beta chains from one sample in a study of T cells in Graves' hyperthyroidism and ophthalmopathy. TCRdb re-analysed the multiplex PCR reads in MiXCR, keeping a single row per CDR3 protein. The sample has around 420,000 distinct CDR3 sequences; 15% to 18% are singletons. Sequenced input: blood. The receptors shown here come from a woman between 18 and 29 years old with Graves' hyperthyroidism. The CDR3 runs from the conserved cysteine through the conserved F or W. The order of the fields is V gene, clone size, D gene, J gene, CDR3 DNA, CDR3 protein. D genes are given only for firm matches. The size of a clone is reported for some rows only, either as once, few or many, or as a class for expanded clones.

V gene: TRBV4-1; clone size: few; D gene: -; J gene: TRBJ1-1; CDR3 DNA: TGCGCCAGCAGCCAAGATTTTCTAAACAGGGCGTGGGACACTGAAGCTTTCTTT; CDR3 protein: CASSQDFLNRAWDTEAFF
V gene: TRBV20-1; clone size: -; D gene: -; J gene: TRBJ1-6; CDR3 DNA: TGCAGTGCTCGCGACACCGCCTATAATTCACCCCTCCACTTT; CDR3 protein: CSARDTAYNSPLHF
V gene: TRBV4-2; clone size: many; D gene: -; J gene: TRBJ2-7; CDR3 DNA: TGTGCCAGCAGCCAAGGAGGGTCCTACGAGCAGTACTTC; CDR3 protein: CASSQGGSYEQYF
V gene: TRBV27; clone size: few; D gene: -; J gene: TRBJ1-5; CDR3 DNA: TGTGCCAGCAGCCCGACGGGGGGCTATTTCCAGCCCCAGCATTTT; CDR3 protein: CASSPTGGYFQPQHF
V gene: TRBV27; clone size: many; D gene: -; J gene: TRBJ2-5; CDR3 DNA: TGTGCCAGCAGTTTATCAGGGGGGGGGACCCAGTACTTC; CDR3 protein: CASSLSGGGTQYF
V gene: TRBV3-1; clone size: many; D gene: -; J gene: TRBJ1-1; CDR3 DNA: TGTGCCAGCAGCCCCCGGGCGGGGTACGGCACTGAAGCTTTCTTT; CDR3 protein: CASSPRAGYGTEAFF
V gene: TRBV5-5; clone size: many; D gene: TRBD1; J gene: TRBJ2-7; CDR3 DNA: TGTGCCAGCAGCCAACGGGACAGGGGATACGAGCAGTACTTC; CDR3 protein: CASSQRDRGYEQYF
V gene: TRBV28; clone size: many; D gene: TRBD2; J gene: TRBJ2-5; CDR3 DNA: TGTGCCAGCAGTTCCCGACTAGCGGGGGGGCCCCTCCAAGAGACCCAGTACTTC; CDR3 protein: CASSSRLAGGPLQETQYF
V gene: TRBV16; clone size: many; D gene: -; J gene: TRBJ1-5; CDR3 DNA: TGTGCCAGCAGCCGACTCACAGGCGATCAGCCCCAGCATTTT; CDR3 protein: CASSRLTGDQPQHF
V gene: TRBV7-9; clone size: few; D gene: TRBD2; J gene: TRBJ2-1; CDR3 DNA: TGTGCCAGCAGCCCGGGACTAGCCGTCGCTGAGCAGTTCTTC; CDR3 protein: CASSPGLAVAEQFF
V gene: TRBV5-6; clone size: many; D gene: -; J gene: TRBJ2-7; CDR3 DNA: TGTGCCAGCAGCTTGCTTAGGGGGAGCGAGCAGTACTTC; CDR3 protein: CASSLLRGSEQYF
V gene: TRBV19; clone size: many; D gene: -; J gene: TRBJ2-2; CDR3 DNA: TGTGCCAGTACCCCTGGGACTTGGAACACCGGGGAGCTGTTTTTT; CDR3 protein: CASTPGTWNTGELFF
V gene: TRBV3-1; clone size: many; D gene: TRBD2; J gene: TRBJ2-3; CDR3 DNA: TGTGCCAGCAGCCCGCCCGGGACTAGCGGGGCAGATACGCAGTATTTT; CDR3 protein: CASSPPGTSGADTQYF
V gene: TRBV5-1; clone size: many; D gene: -; J gene: TRBJ2-7; CDR3 DNA: TGCGCCAGCAGCTTGAAGCAGGGGGGGTACGAGCAGTACTTC; CDR3 protein: CASSLKQGGYEQYF
V gene: TRBV6-2/TRBV6-3; clone size: -; D gene: -; J gene: TRBJ2-7; CDR3 DNA: TGTGCCAGCAGTGGCAGGGTGGCTGACCGAGACGAGCAGTACTTC; CDR3 protein: CASSGRVADRDEQYF
V gene: TRBV5-6; clone size: few; D gene: -; J gene: TRBJ1-4; CDR3 DNA: TGTGCCAGCAGCTTGAGCGACAGAGATGAAAAACTGTTTTTT; CDR3 protein: CASSLSDRDEKLFF
V gene: TRBV10-1; clone size: many; D gene: -; J gene: TRBJ2-7; CDR3 DNA: TGCGCCAGCATTGGGGGGACTTGTGCCTACGAGCAGTACTTC; CDR3 protein: CASIGGTCAYEQYF
V gene: TRBV3-1; clone size: many; D gene: -; J gene: TRBJ2-3; CDR3 DNA: TGTGCCAGCAGCCCCATTCTGGGCACAGATACGCAGTATTTT; CDR3 protein: CASSPILGTDTQYF
V gene: TRBV28; clone size: many; D gene: TRBD1; J gene: TRBJ2-7; CDR3 DNA: TGTGCCAGCAGTTGGCGGACAGGGGCTATAGGGCAGTACTTC; CDR3 protein: CASSWRTGAIGQYF
V gene: TRBV18; clone size: many; D gene: -; J gene: TRBJ2-1; CDR3 DNA: TGTGCCAGCAGCCGCGGCGGGGCAACCTACAATGAGCAGTTCTTC; CDR3 protein: CASSRGGATYNEQFF
V gene: TRBV12-3/TRBV12-4; clone size: -; D gene: -; J gene: TRBJ1-2; CDR3 DNA: TGTGCCAGCAGTCCAGGGTTTAGTGGCTATGGCTACACCTTC; CDR3 protein: CASSPGFSGYGYTF
V gene: TRBV5-1; clone size: once; D gene: TRBD2; J gene: TRBJ2-7; CDR3 DNA: TGCGCCAGCAGCTCGACGACTAGCGGCTACGAGCAGTACTTC; CDR3 protein: CASSSTTSGYEQYF
V gene: TRBV7-2; clone size: -; D gene: TRBD2; J gene: TRBJ2-2; CDR3 DNA: TGTGCCAGCCCAGTGAAGCGGGGGTTGAACACCGGGGAGCTGTTTTTT; CDR3 protein: CASPVKRGLNTGELFF
V gene: TRBV12-3/TRBV12-4; clone size: many; D gene: -; J gene: TRBJ2-7; CDR3 DNA: TGTGCCAGCAGCTGGGGGACGGGCTCAACCTACGAGCAGTACTTC; CDR3 protein: CASSWGTGSTYEQYF
V gene: TRBV4-1; clone size: many; D gene: -; J gene: TRBJ2-7; CDR3 DNA: TGCGCCAGCAGCCAAGAATCTGTGGACAGACGGTACGAGCAGTACTTC; CDR3 protein: CASSQESVDRRYEQYF
V gene: TRBV28; clone size: many; D gene: -; J gene: TRBJ2-3; CDR3 DNA: TGTGCCAGCAAGGGGGGAATTAGCACAGATACGCAGTATTTT; CDR3 protein: CASKGGISTDTQYF
V gene: TRBV18; clone size: many; D gene: -; J gene: TRBJ1-4; CDR3 DNA: TGTGCCAGCTCACGCTCGGGGTACAATGAAAAACTGTTTTTT; CDR3 protein: CASSRSGYNEKLFF
V gene: TRBV24-1; clone size: few; D gene: -; J gene: TRBJ1-2; CDR3 DNA: TGTGCCACCAGTGATTGGGGCAGGGTCTATGGCTACACCTTC; CDR3 protein: CATSDWGRVYGYTF
V gene: TRBV20-1; clone size: many; D gene: -; J gene: TRBJ1-2; CDR3 DNA: TGCAGTGCAGGACCCGGGACACGGTCTACTGGCTACACCTTC; CDR3 protein: CSAGPGTRSTGYTF